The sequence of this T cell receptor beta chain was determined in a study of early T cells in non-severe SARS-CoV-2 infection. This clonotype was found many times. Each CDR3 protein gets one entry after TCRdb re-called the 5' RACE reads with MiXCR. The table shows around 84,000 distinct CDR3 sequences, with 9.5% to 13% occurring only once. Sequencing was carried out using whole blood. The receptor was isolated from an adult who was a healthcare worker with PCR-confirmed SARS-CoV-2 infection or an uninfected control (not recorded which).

The CDR3 protein is CSVQEWGEQFF. DNA for the CDR3: TGCAGCGTTCAGGAATGGGGTGAGCAGTTCTTC. The chain recombines TRBV29-1 with TRBJ2-1; D call uncertain. The CDR3 extends over 11 amino acids. V lost 5 bases, J lost 9 bases, and 11 bases lay in between. Germline CDR1 SQVTM, CDR2 ANQGSEA.